Listed below are T cell receptor beta chains from one sample, sequenced in a study of shared clonotypes between healthy human individuals. Some clones are missing from TCRdb's copy, which holds only in-frame ones; the method was immunoSEQ multiplex PCR. The sample yields hundreds of thousands of clones, roughly four fifths seen once. The sample consisted of PBMCs. Every receptor here comes from a middle-aged woman in good health. Some clones in this sample may be carry-over from other donors' samples. The CDR3 runs from the conserved cysteine through the conserved F or W. A D gene is named only where the DNA matches it firmly. Clone size, where shown, is once, few, many, or a class for clones that have expanded.

v_gene	j_gene	d_gene	abundance	CDR3nt	CDR3aa
TRBV5-6	TRBJ2-7	TRBD2	.	TGTGCCAGCAGCTTGAGGGGACTAGCGAGCGACGAGCAGTACTTC	CASSLRGLASDEQYF
TRBV5-4	TRBJ2-1	.	.	TGTGCCAGCAGCCCTCCCTGGGGAGAGCAGTTCTTC	CASSPPWGEQFF
TRBV29-1	TRBJ2-5	.	few	TGCAGCGTTGAGGCCTTTGAGACCCAGTACTTC	CSVEAFETQYF
TRBV28	TRBJ1-5	.	.	TGTGCCAGCAGTCACCGAAGGACACGCTATAGCAATCAGCCCCAGCATTTT	CASSHRRTRYSNQPQHF
TRBV7-2	TRBJ2-7	TRBD1	.	TGTGCCAGCAGCTTAGGGACAGGGGGCTCCTACGAGCAGTACTTC	CASSLGTGGSYEQYF
TRBV11-3	TRBJ2-7	.	.	TGTGCCAGCAGTCCCGGGAGCACCTACGAGCAGTACTTC	CASSPGSTYEQYF
TRBV5-1	TRBJ2-1	TRBD2	few	TGCGCCAGCAGCTTGGAACGGGAGGTTGAGCAGTTCTTC	CASSLEREVEQFF
TRBV18	TRBJ1-1	.	.	TGTGCCAGCTCACCACCTGGGGGATCGGTGAACACTGAAGCTTTCTTT	CASSPPGGSVNTEAFF
TRBV28	TRBJ2-2	.	once	TGTGCCAGCAGCCGAACTTCCGGGGAGCTGTTTTTT	CASSRTSGELFF
TRBV30	TRBJ2-3	.	.	TGTGCCTGGAACGAGATTAGCGGAACAGATACGCAGTATTTT	CAWNEISGTDTQYF
TRBV6-1	TRBJ2-1	TRBD2	.	TGTGCCACAGGGACTAGCGAGTACAATGAGCAGTTCTTC	CATGTSEYNEQFF
TRBV28	TRBJ2-3	TRBD1	.	TGTGCCAGCAGTCTCACCGGACAGGGCGAGGAGTATTTT	CASSLTGQGEEYF
TRBV7-8	TRBJ1-4	.	.	TGTGCCAGCAGCTTAGGGGCCGAAAAACTGTTTTTT	CASSLGAEKLFF
TRBV9	TRBJ2-7	TRBD2	.	TGTGCCAGCAGCGTCAAGCCATTGGGACTAGCGGGATCGAGGGAGCAGTACTTC	CASSVKPLGLAGSREQYF
TRBV6-5	TRBJ2-2	.	.	TGTGCCAGCAGTTTCCGGACGGCGAACACCGGGGAGCTGTTTTTT	CASSFRTANTGELFF
TRBV2	TRBJ1-2	.	.	TGTGCCAGCAGTGACAGTTTTGGACTGAGCGGCTACACCTTC	CASSDSFGLSGYTF
TRBV6-1	TRBJ2-5	TRBD1	few	TGTGCCAGCAGTGAAAAGACAGGGGGCAGGGAGACCCAGCACTTC	CASSEKTGGRETQHF
TRBV5-6	TRBJ2-5	.	.	TGTGCCAGCACGACGGAGGGGGAGACCCAGTACTTC	CASTTEGETQYF
TRBV11-2	TRBJ2-1	.	few	TGTGCCAGCAGTCAAGGTACGCGGCCTCTTCTAAATGAGCAGTTCTTC	CASSQGTRPLLNEQFF
TRBV29-1	TRBJ2-7	TRBD2	once	TGCAGCGTTGGAGCGGGGCCCCTCTACGAGCAGTACTTC	CSVGAGPLYEQYF
TRBV5-8	TRBJ1-5	.	.	TGTGCCACCCGGACTGGTATGAATCAGCCCCAGCATTTT	CATRTGMNQPQHF
TRBV6-6	TRBJ2-7	.	few	TGTGCCAGCAGTTACCTAGCGTCAGGCTACGAGCAGTACTTC	CASSYLASGYEQYF
TRBV4-1	TRBJ1-2	.	many	TGCGCCAGCAGCCAAGGTCGGGTGGTTGGGTATGGCTACACCTTC	CASSQGRVVGYGYTF
TRBV18	TRBJ2-3	TRBD1	.	TGTGCCAGCTCACCATCCCGGACAGGGGGTACAGATACGCAGTATTTT	CASSPSRTGGTDTQYF